This T cell receptor (beta chain) was obtained from a study of T-cell memory formation after mild COVID-19. The CDR3 is 14 residues long. Germline trimming cut 2 bases from V and 5 bases from J; bases unmatched to any gene: 3. TCRdb reprocessed the 5' RACE reads with MiXCR, giving one entry per CDR3 protein. The sample yields hundreds of thousands of distinct CDR3 sequences, around 21% seen once. In its sample, this clonotype was seen many times. The rearrangement joins TRBV12-3 or TRBV12-4 to TRBJ2-3, with 8 bases fitting TRBD2. Sequenced input: PBMCs or a T cell subset sorted from them (not recorded which). This receptor was identified in an adult woman who had mild COVID-19 (a few samples of this study predate the infection). Cell type and time point are not known. The CDR3 spells CASSLSGSGDTQYF. CDR3 nucleotide sequence: TGTGCCAGCAGTTTAAGCGGGAGTGGAGATACGCAGTATTTT.